This T cell receptor beta chain was recorded in a study of shared clonotypes between healthy human individuals. Broader study findings: Although depth was large, rarefaction showed that sequencing of the sorted subsets was incomplete.

Worth noting for this clone: What it recognizes is unknown.

Method: immunoSEQ multiplex PCR; TCRdb's copy keeps in-frame clones and lacks some. This table holds around 700,000 clones, approximately 74% found once. CDR1 is MDHEN and CDR2 is SYDVKM in the germline V gene. The length of the CDR3 is 16 residues. Trimming at V came to 2 bases and at J to 2 bases, leaving 5 bases not matched to a gene. This chain links TRBV28 with TRBJ2-3; TRBD1 agrees at 9 bases. The clonotype originates from a young woman in good health. The sequencing sample was made of memory CD4+ T cells sorted from blood. Specified subset: CD45RA-negative fraction. CDR3 DNA: TGTGCCAGCAGTTTAAGGGGACAGGGCGACACAGATACGCAGTATTTT. Translation gives CASSLRGQGDTDTQYF. Full variable domain (outside the CDR3, taken from reference TRBV28 and TRBJ2-3): DVKVTQSSRYLVKRTGEKVFLECVQDMDHENMFWYRQDPGLGLRLIYFSYDVKMKEKGDIPEGYSVSREKKERFSLILESASTNQTSMYLCASSLRGQGDTDTQYFGPGTRLTVL.